This is a list of T cell receptor beta chains from one sample in a study of CD8+ T cells in alopecia areata. Clones were sequenced by immunoSEQ multiplex PCR, and TCRdb holds only the in-frame ones, with some missing. The sample consists of roughly 120,000 clones, roughly two thirds of them appearing once. The sequenced sample consisted of CD4+ T cells sorted from blood. Receptors were obtained from a human donor in good health. Each CDR3 is given with its conserved first and last residue. Each record gives: D gene, J gene, clone size, V gene, CDR3 protein, CDR3 DNA. The D gene is left open where the match is weak. The size field is filled for only some rows; it gives once, few, many or a size class.

D gene: -; J gene: TRBJ1-5; clone size: -; V gene: TRBV6-5; CDR3 protein: CASSSRLAGNQPQHF; CDR3 DNA: TGTGCCAGCAGTTCCAGACTGGCTGGCAATCAGCCCCAGCATTTT
D gene: -; J gene: TRBJ1-2; clone size: -; V gene: TRBV6-5; CDR3 protein: CASSYDAAPYGYTF; CDR3 DNA: TGTGCCAGCAGTTACGATGCGGCCCCCTATGGCTACACCTTC
D gene: TRBD1; J gene: TRBJ2-7; clone size: -; V gene: TRBV7-2; CDR3 protein: CASSLERGLGVQEQYF; CDR3 DNA: TGTGCCAGCAGCTTAGAAAGGGGGCTAGGGGTCCAGGAGCAGTACTTC
D gene: -; J gene: TRBJ1-1; clone size: -; V gene: TRBV20-1; CDR3 protein: CSATGTIEAFF; CDR3 DNA: TGCAGTGCGACCGGGACAATTGAAGCTTTCTTT
D gene: -; J gene: TRBJ2-7; clone size: few; V gene: TRBV29-1; CDR3 protein: CSALTGDYEQYF; CDR3 DNA: TGCAGCGCGCTGACAGGAGACTACGAGCAGTACTTC
D gene: -; J gene: TRBJ1-4; clone size: once; V gene: TRBV30; CDR3 protein: CAWSPLPGPGNEKLFF; CDR3 DNA: TGTGCCTGGAGTCCACTTCCCGGGCCAGGAAATGAAAAACTGTTTTTT
D gene: -; J gene: TRBJ1-1; clone size: few; V gene: TRBV29-1; CDR3 protein: CSARARRGNTEAFF; CDR3 DNA: TGCAGCGCCCGAGCCCGCAGGGGTAACACTGAAGCTTTCTTT
D gene: -; J gene: TRBJ2-3; clone size: -; V gene: TRBV11-3; CDR3 protein: CASSGGRPADTQYF; CDR3 DNA: TGTGCCAGCAGTGGGGGACGTCCCGCAGATACGCAGTATTTT
D gene: -; J gene: TRBJ2-2; clone size: few; V gene: TRBV28; CDR3 protein: CASSSPQGGTGELFF; CDR3 DNA: TGTGCCAGCAGTTCCCCCCAGGGGGGAACCGGGGAGCTGTTTTTT
D gene: -; J gene: TRBJ2-5; clone size: few; V gene: TRBV19; CDR3 protein: CASSIVVVTQETQYF; CDR3 DNA: TGTGCCAGTAGTATTGTCGTCGTTACGCAAGAGACCCAGTACTTC
D gene: -; J gene: TRBJ2-1; clone size: -; V gene: TRBV4-1; CDR3 protein: CASSQPEQFF; CDR3 DNA: TGCGCCAGCAGCCAACCTGAGCAGTTCTTC
D gene: -; J gene: TRBJ2-7; clone size: -; V gene: TRBV11-2; CDR3 protein: CASSLAASPTSYEQYF; CDR3 DNA: TGTGCCAGCAGCTTAGCCGCTTCACCCACCTCCTACGAGCAGTACTTC
D gene: -; J gene: TRBJ1-3; clone size: few; V gene: TRBV18; CDR3 protein: CASSPVQVGNTIYF; CDR3 DNA: TGTGCCAGCTCACCGGTCCAGGTTGGAAACACCATATATTTT
D gene: -; J gene: TRBJ1-1; clone size: -; V gene: TRBV11-2; CDR3 protein: CASSFRENTEAFF; CDR3 DNA: TGTGCCAGCAGCTTCCGGGAGAACACTGAAGCTTTCTTT
D gene: -; J gene: TRBJ1-1; clone size: -; V gene: TRBV5-1; CDR3 protein: CASAPQINTEAFF; CDR3 DNA: TGCGCCAGCGCACCCCAGATAAACACTGAAGCTTTCTTT
D gene: TRBD2; J gene: TRBJ2-1; clone size: few; V gene: TRBV13; CDR3 protein: CATSWRGKGNEQFF; CDR3 DNA: TGTGCCACTTCGTGGCGGGGGAAGGGCAATGAGCAGTTCTTC
D gene: -; J gene: TRBJ2-3; clone size: -; V gene: TRBV29-1; CDR3 protein: CSVEERGRAPDTQYF; CDR3 DNA: TGCAGCGTTGAAGAGCGGGGTAGGGCCCCAGATACGCAGTATTTT
D gene: TRBD1; J gene: TRBJ2-4; clone size: -; V gene: TRBV5-4; CDR3 protein: CASSPRTGAKNIQYF; CDR3 DNA: TGTGCCAGCAGCCCGAGGACAGGGGCAAAAAACATTCAGTACTTC
D gene: -; J gene: TRBJ2-7; clone size: -; V gene: TRBV5-1; CDR3 protein: CASSLLGDASYEQYF; CDR3 DNA: TGCGCCAGCAGCTTGCTAGGGGACGCCTCCTACGAGCAGTACTTC
D gene: -; J gene: TRBJ1-1; clone size: -; V gene: TRBV29-1; CDR3 protein: CSVTQGNTEAFF; CDR3 DNA: TGCAGCGTAACACAGGGGAACACTGAAGCTTTCTTT
D gene: -; J gene: TRBJ1-2; clone size: -; V gene: TRBV29-1; CDR3 protein: CSTWERNYGYTF; CDR3 DNA: TGCAGCACATGGGAGAGGAACTATGGCTACACCTTC
D gene: -; J gene: TRBJ1-2; clone size: -; V gene: TRBV2; CDR3 protein: CASSIQGNDGYTF; CDR3 DNA: TGTGCCAGCAGTATCCAGGGGAATGATGGCTACACCTTC
D gene: -; J gene: TRBJ1-2; clone size: -; V gene: TRBV7-2; CDR3 protein: CASTDIAMSRYGYTF; CDR3 DNA: TGTGCCAGCACCGATATAGCAATGTCGCGGTATGGCTACACCTTC
D gene: -; J gene: TRBJ2-1; clone size: -; V gene: TRBV7-6; CDR3 protein: CASSSPYGGPHEQFF; CDR3 DNA: TGTGCCAGTTCAAGCCCCTATGGGGGCCCCCATGAGCAGTTCTTC
D gene: -; J gene: TRBJ2-5; clone size: -; V gene: TRBV18; CDR3 protein: CASSPSLQGRETQYF; CDR3 DNA: TGTGCCAGCTCACCATCTCTCCAGGGCAGGGAGACCCAGTACTTC
D gene: TRBD1; J gene: TRBJ1-5; clone size: -; V gene: TRBV29-1; CDR3 protein: CSVGKDRGQPQHF; CDR3 DNA: TGCAGCGTTGGCAAGGACAGGGGTCAGCCCCAGCATTTT
D gene: TRBD1; J gene: TRBJ2-2; clone size: few; V gene: TRBV2; CDR3 protein: CASRGTANTGELFF; CDR3 DNA: TGTGCCAGCAGGGGGACAGCGAACACCGGGGAGCTGTTTTTT